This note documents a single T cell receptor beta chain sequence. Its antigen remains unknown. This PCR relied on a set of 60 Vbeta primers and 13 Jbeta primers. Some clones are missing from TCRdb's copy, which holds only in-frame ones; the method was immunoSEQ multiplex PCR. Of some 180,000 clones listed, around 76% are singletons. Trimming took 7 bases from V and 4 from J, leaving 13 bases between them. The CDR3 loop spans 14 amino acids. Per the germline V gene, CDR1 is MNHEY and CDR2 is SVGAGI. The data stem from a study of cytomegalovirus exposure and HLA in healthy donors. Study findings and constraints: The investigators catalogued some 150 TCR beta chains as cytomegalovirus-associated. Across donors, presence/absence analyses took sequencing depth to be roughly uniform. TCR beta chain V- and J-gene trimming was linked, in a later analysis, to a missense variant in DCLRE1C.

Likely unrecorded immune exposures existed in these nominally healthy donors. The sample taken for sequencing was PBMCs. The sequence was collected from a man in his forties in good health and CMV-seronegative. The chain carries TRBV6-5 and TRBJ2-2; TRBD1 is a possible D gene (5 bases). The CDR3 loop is CASTGSGSTGELFF. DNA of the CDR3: TGTGCCAGCACGGGCTCAGGGTCCACCGGGGAGCTGTTTTTT.